The 5 T cell receptor beta chains below come from one sample, sequenced in a study of shared clonotypes between healthy human individuals (dated by TCRdb to the early 2020s). The library was prepared using the immunoSEQ multiplex PCR assay. Drawn from immuneACCESS, this table holds only the in-frame rearrangements with V and J called that TCRdb kept. Clones are partly lost; checked studies trace under half to an unresolved V gene and leave the rest unexplained. In this sample the table shows roughly 200,000 clones, 65% to 70% of which occur a single time. Of the sample, about 9.4% is held by the ten largest clones. Sample: memory CD4+ T cells sorted from blood. The meaning of the sample's cell subset or site label: CD45RA-negative fraction. All receptors derive from a man aged 25-45 years in good health.

The chain couples TRBV20-1 to TRBJ2-5; D is undetermined. V was cut by 2 bases and J by 4 bases, with 5 bases left in between. The CDR3 spans 11 residues. Germline V CDR1 and CDR2: DFQATT, SNEGSKA (reference sequence). This CDR3 reads CSARRLETQYF. The CDR3 nucleotides are TGCAGTGCTAGAAGGTTAGAGACCCAGTACTTC.

The chain uses TRBV27 and TRBJ2-2; D might be TRBD2 (5 bases). The germline V gene encodes CDR1 MNHEY and CDR2 SMNVEV (reference sequence). With 0 bases removed from V and 3 bases from J, the gap between germline ends came to 17 bases. This CDR3 has 18 amino acids. CDR3 in amino acids: CASSLSIRGWRDTGELFF. CDR3 DNA sequence: TGTGCCAGCAGTTTATCGATCAGAGGTTGGCGGGACACCGGGGAGCTGTTTTTT.

This clone was picked up many times. The chain is built from TRBV5-1 and TRBJ2-3; TRBD2 matches at 11 bases. V trimming: 4 bases; J trimming: 0 bases; junction bases outside the gene matches: 10. CDR3 size: 18 residues. Germline V gives CDR1 SGHRS, CDR2 YFSETQ. The DNA for the CDR3 is TGCGCCAGCAGCCCACAACCGGGGACTAGCGGAAGCACAGATACGCAGTATTTT. Translation: CASSPQPGTSGSTDTQYF.

This clone was detected ten times or more. The chain combines TRBV25-1 with TRBJ2-1, with 8 bases fitting TRBD1. The CDR3 extends over 17 amino acids. After removal of 3 bases from V and 1 base from J, the junction contained 8 bases not matched to a gene. Germline V gene lookup returns CDR1 MGHDK and CDR2 SYGVNS. The CDR3 DNA reads as TGTGCCAGCAGTGACCTAGGACAGGGAAGGTCCTACAATGAGCAGTTCTTC. This encodes CASSDLGQGRSYNEQFF.

This clone showed up just a few times. V is TRBV13 and J is TRBJ2-1; no clear D gene. This CDR3 has 15 amino acids. The V gene lost 6 bases and the J gene lost 4 bases, with 16 bases spanning the gap. Per the germline V gene, CDR1 is PRHDT and CDR2 is FYEKMQ (reference sequence). Here the CDR3 reads CASRSTQRSYNEQFF. Written as DNA, the CDR3 is TGTGCCAGCAGATCGACCCAGAGATCGTACAATGAGCAGTTCTTC. Variable domain in full (rest from reference TRBV13 and TRBJ2-1): AAGVIQSPRHLIKEKRETATLKCYPIPRHDTVYWYQQGPGQDPQFLISFYEKMQSDKGSIPDRFSAQQFSDYHSELNMSSLELGDSALYFCASRSTQRSYNEQFFGPGTRLTVL.